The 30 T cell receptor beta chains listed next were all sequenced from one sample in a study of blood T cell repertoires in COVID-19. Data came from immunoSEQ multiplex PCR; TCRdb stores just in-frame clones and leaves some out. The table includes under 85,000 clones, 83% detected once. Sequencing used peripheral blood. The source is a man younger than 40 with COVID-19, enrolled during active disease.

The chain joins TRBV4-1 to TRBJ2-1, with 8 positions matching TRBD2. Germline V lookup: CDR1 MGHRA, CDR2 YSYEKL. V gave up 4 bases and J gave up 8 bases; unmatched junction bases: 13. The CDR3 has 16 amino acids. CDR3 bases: TGCGCCAGCAGCCGAAGAGGCAGCGGGAGTGAGTATGAGCAGTTCTTC. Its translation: CASSRRGSGSEYEQFF.

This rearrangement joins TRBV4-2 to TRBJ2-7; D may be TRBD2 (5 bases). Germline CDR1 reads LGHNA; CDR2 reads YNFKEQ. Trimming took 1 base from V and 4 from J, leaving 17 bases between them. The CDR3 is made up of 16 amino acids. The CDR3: CASSQGSAHRDYEQYF. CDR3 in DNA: TGTGCCAGCAGCCAAGGATCGGCTCACCGGGATTACGAGCAGTACTTC.

The DNA of the CDR3 is TGCGCCAGCAGCCAGGACTTGCCTAGCGATGAGCAGTTCTTC. Protein: CASSQDLPSDEQFF. V gene TRBV4-1 combines with J gene TRBJ2-1; possible D gene TRBD2, 6 bases. The CDR3 is 14 residues long. Per the germline V gene, CDR1 is MGHRA and CDR2 is YSYEKL. V lost 3 bases, J lost 8 bases, and 14 bases lay in between.

CDR3 amino acids: CASSLDQGGDTEAFF. The CDR3 bases are TGTGCCAGCAGCTTGGATCAGGGTGGGGACACTGAAGCTTTCTTT. This chain uses TRBV5-5 with TRBJ1-1; perhaps TRBD1 as D (5 bases). The CDR3 runs to 15 residues. Germline CDR1 SGHKS, CDR2 YYEKEE (reference sequence). V was pared by 0 bases and J by 3 bases, with 12 bases between.

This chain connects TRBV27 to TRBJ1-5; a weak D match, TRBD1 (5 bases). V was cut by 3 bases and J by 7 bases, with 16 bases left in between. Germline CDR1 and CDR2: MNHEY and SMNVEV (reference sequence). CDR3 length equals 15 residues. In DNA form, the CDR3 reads TGTGCCAGCAGTTTCCGTCAAGGGGTCGGGCAGCCCCAGCATTTT. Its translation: CASSFRQGVGQPQHF.

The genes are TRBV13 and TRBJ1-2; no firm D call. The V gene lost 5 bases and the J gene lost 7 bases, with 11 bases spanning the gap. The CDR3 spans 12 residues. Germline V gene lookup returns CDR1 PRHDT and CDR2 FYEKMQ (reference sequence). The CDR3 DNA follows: TGTGCCAGCAGCCTCGGGTCTAGTGGCTACACCTTC. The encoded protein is CASSLGSSGYTF.

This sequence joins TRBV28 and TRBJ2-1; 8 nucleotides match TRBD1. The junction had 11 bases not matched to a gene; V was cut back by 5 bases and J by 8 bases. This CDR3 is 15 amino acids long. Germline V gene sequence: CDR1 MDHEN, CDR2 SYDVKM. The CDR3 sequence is CASSLQRTGTYEQFF. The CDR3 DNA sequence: TGTGCCAGCAGTCTCCAAAGGACAGGGACGTATGAGCAGTTCTTC.

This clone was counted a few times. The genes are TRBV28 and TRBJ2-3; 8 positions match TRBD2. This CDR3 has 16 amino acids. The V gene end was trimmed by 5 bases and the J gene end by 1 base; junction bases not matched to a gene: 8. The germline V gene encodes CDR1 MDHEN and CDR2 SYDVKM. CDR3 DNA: TGTGCCAGCAGTCCTACCCCGGGAGGGGGCACAGATACGCAGTATTTT. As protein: CASSPTPGGGTDTQYF.

The CDR3 loop reads CAWGSSGNTIYF. In DNA, the CDR3 is TGTGCCTGGGGGAGCTCTGGAAACACCATATATTTT. V gene TRBV30 combines with J gene TRBJ1-3, with no clear D. Trimming pared 5 bases from V and 0 bases from J, leaving 5 bases between. CDR1 and CDR2 from the germline V gene are GTSNPN and SVGIG (reference sequence). The length of the CDR3 is 12 residues. Supplemented by reference TRBV30 and TRBJ1-3, the full variable domain reads SQTIHQWPATLVQPVGSPLSLECTVEGTSNPNLYWYRQAAGRGLQLLFYSVGIGQISSEVPQNLSASRPQDRQFILSSKKLLLSDSGFYLCAWGSSGNTIYFGEGSWLTVV.

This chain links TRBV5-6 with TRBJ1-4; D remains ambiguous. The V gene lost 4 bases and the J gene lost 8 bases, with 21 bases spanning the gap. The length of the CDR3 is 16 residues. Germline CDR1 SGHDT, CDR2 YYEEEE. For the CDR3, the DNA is TGTGCCAGCAGCAGAAGCCCCAACGACGTGGAGGAAAAACTGTTTTTT. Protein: CASSRSPNDVEEKLFF.

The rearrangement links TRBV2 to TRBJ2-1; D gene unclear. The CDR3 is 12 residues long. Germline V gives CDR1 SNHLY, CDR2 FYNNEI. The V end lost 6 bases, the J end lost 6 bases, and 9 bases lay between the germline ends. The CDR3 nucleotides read TGTGCCAGCAGCGTGTTCCTCAATGAGCAGTTCTTC. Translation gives CASSVFLNEQFF.

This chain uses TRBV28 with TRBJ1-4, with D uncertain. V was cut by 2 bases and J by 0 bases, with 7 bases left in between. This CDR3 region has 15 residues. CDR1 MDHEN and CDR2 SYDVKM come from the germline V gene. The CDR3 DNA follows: TGTGCCAGCAGTTTACCCGGGTCAACTAATGAAAAACTGTTTTTT. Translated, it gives CASSLPGSTNEKLFF.

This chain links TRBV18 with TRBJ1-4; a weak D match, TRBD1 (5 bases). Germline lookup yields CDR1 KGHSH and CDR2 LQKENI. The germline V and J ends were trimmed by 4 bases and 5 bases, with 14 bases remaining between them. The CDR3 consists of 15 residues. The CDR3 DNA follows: TGTGCCAGCTCACGGAAGGGGTCTTCAAATGAAAAACTGTTTTTT. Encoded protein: CASSRKGSSNEKLFF.

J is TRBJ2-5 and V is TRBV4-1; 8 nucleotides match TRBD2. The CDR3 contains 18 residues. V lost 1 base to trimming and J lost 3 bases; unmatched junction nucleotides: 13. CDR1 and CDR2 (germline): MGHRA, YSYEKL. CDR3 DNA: TGCGCCAGCAGCCAAGTCTGGCAAACCGGGACTAGGAAAGAGACCCAGTACTTC. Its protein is CASSQVWQTGTRKETQYF.

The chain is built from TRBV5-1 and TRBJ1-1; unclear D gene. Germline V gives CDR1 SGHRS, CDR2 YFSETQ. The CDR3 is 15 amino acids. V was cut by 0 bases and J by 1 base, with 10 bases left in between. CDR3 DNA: TGCGCCAGCAGCTTGGATGAGGGCCGGAACACTGAAGCTTTCTTT. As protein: CASSLDEGRNTEAFF.

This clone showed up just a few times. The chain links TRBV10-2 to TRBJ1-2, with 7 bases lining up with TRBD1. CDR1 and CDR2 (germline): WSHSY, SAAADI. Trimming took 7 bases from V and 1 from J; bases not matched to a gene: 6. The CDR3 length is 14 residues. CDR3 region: CASTHGQVNYGYTF. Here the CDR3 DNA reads TGCGCCAGCACCCATGGACAGGTTAACTATGGCTACACCTTC.

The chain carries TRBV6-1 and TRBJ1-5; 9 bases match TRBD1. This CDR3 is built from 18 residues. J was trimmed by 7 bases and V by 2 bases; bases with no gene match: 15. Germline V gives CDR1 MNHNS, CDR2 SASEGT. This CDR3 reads CASSENGWGTGLGQPQHF. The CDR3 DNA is TGTGCCAGCAGTGAAAACGGATGGGGGACAGGGCTTGGGCAGCCCCAGCATTTT.

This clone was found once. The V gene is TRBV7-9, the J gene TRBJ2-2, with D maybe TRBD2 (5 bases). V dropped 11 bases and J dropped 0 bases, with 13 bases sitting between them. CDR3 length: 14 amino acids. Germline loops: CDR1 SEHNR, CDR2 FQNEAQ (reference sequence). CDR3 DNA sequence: TGTGCCGGAAGAGGGAGCGCGAACACCGGGGAGCTGTTTTTT. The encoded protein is CAGRGSANTGELFF.

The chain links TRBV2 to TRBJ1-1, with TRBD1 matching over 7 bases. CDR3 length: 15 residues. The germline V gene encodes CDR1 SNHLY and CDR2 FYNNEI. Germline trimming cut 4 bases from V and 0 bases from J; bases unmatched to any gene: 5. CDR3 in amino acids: CASSAGQYMNTEAFF. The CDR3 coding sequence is TGTGCCAGCAGTGCGGGACAGTACATGAACACTGAAGCTTTCTTT.

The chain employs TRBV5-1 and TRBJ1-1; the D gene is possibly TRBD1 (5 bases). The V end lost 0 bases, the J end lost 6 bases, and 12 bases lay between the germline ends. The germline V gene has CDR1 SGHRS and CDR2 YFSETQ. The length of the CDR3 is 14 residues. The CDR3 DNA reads TGCGCCAGCAGCTTGGCCCACGAAGGGGCTGAAGCTTTCTTT. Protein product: CASSLAHEGAEAFF.

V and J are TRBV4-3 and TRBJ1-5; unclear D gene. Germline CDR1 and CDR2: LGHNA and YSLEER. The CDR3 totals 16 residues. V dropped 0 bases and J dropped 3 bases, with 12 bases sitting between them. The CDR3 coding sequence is TGCGCCAGCAGCCAAGAGATCGAGGGCTCCAATCAGCCCCAGCATTTT. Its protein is CASSQEIEGSNQPQHF.

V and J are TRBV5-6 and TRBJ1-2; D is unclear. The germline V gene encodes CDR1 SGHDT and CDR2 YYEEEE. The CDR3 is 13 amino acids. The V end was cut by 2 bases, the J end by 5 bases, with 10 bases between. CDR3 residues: CASSFKEGYGYTF. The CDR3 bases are TGTGCCAGCAGCTTCAAGGAGGGATATGGCTACACCTTC. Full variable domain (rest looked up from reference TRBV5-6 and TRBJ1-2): DAGVTQSPTHLIKTRGQQVTLRCSPKSGHDTVSWYQQALGQGPQFIFQYYEEEERQRGNFPDRFSGHQFPNYSSELNVNALLLGDSALYLCASSFKEGYGYTFGSGTRLTVV.

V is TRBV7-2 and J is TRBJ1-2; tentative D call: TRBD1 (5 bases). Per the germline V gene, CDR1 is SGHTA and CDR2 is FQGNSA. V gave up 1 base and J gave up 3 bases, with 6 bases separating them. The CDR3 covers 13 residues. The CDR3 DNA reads TGTGCCAGCAGCTTAGGGGGGGACTATGGCTACACCTTC. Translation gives CASSLGGDYGYTF.

The CDR3 loop is CASSPRWIGSQPQHF. CDR3 nucleotides: TGTGCCAGCAGCCCGAGGTGGATCGGCAGCCAGCCCCAGCATTTT. V usage is TRBV21-1 and J usage is TRBJ1-5. TRBV21-1 is a listed pseudogene. The CDR3 covers 15 residues.

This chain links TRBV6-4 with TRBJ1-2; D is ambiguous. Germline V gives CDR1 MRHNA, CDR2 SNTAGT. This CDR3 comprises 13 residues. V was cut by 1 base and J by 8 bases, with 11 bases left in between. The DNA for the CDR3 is TGTGCCAGCAGTGACTTCCTTGGAGGCGGCTACACCTTC. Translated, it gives CASSDFLGGGYTF.

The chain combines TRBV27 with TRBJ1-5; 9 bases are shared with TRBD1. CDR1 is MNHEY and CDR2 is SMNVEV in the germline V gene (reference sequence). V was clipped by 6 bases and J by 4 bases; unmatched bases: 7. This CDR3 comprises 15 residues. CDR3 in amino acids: CASRAGQGQNQPQHF. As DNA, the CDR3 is TGTGCCAGCAGGGCCGGACAGGGGCAAAATCAGCCCCAGCATTTT.

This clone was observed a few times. CDR3 sequence (DNA): TGTGCCAGCAGCGCCCGGACAGGGCAAGAGTACTTC. Encoded protein: CASSARTGQEYF. This sequence joins TRBV6-5 and TRBJ2-7; TRBD1 aligns across 8 bases. This CDR3 comprises 12 residues. The ends lost 6 bases at V and 11 bases at J; junction bases unmatched: 9. Per germline, CDR1 MNHEY and CDR2 SVGAGI.

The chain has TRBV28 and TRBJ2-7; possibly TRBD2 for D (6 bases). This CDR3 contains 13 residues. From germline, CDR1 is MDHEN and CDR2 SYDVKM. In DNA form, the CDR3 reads TGTGTCTCGCGGGCGGGACCCTCCTACGAGCAGTACTTC. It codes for CVSRAGPSYEQYF.

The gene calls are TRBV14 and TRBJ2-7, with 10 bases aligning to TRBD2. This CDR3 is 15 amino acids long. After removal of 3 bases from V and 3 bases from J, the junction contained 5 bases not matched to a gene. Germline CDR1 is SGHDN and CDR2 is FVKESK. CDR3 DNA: TGTGCCAGCAGCCAGGGCCTAGCGGGAGTCTACGAGCAGTACTTC. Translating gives CASSQGLAGVYEQYF.

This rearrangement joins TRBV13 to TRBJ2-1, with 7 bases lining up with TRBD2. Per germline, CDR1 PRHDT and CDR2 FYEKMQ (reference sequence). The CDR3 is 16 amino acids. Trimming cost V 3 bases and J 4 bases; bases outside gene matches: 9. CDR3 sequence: CASSFLGGGRYNEQFF. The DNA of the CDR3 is TGTGCCAGCAGCTTCCTTGGGGGAGGGCGTTACAATGAGCAGTTCTTC. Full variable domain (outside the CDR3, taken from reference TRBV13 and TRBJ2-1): AAGVIQSPRHLIKEKRETATLKCYPIPRHDTVYWYQQGPGQDPQFLISFYEKMQSDKGSIPDRFSAQQFSDYHSELNMSSLELGDSALYFCASSFLGGGRYNEQFFGPGTRLTVL.